This TCR beta chain was sequenced during a study of somatic mutations in cytotoxic T cells in rheumatoid arthritis. Only a few counts were recorded for this clone. No antigen is known for it. Some clones are missing from TCRdb's copy, which holds only in-frame ones; the method was immunoSEQ multiplex PCR. The sample records fewer than 20,000 clones, roughly 82% being singletons. This CDR3 contains 13 residues. Germline V lookup: CDR1 SEHNR, CDR2 FQNEAQ (reference sequence). Deletions cut 2 bases from V and 8 bases from J, with 12 bases between. General study points: For 8 of 65 patients, a single CD8+ clone accounted for more than 20% of CD8+ cells. TRBV07 showed slight underrepresentation in rheumatoid arthritis patients, unadjusted for multiple comparisons.

The receptor was derived from an adult with rheumatoid arthritis. The sequenced material came from CD8+ T cells sorted from blood. V and J are TRBV7-9 and TRBJ1-2, with a tentative D call TRBD1 (5 bases). As DNA, the CDR3 is TGTGCCAGCAGCTTACCCTCCAGGGAAGGCTACACCTTC. Translated: CASSLPSREGYTF. The full variable domain, its missing parts supplied by reference TRBV7-9 and TRBJ1-2, is DTGVSQNPRHKITKRGQNVTFRCDPISEHNRLYWYRQTLGQGPEFLTYFQNEAQLEKSRLLSDRFSAERPKGSFSTLEIQRTEQGDSAMYLCASSLPSREGYTFGSGTRLTVV.